Shown below are 4 T cell receptor beta chains from a single sample sequenced in a study of T cells in Graves' hyperthyroidism and ophthalmopathy. Amplification of TCR beta CDR3 regions was performed using RNA transcripts as template. The primer set for the first-round RT-PCR of the TCR CDR3 was HTBI. TCRdb analysed the multiplex PCR reads with MiXCR anew, one entry per CDR3 protein. Of about 640,000 distinct CDR3 sequences listed, about 20% are singletons. Sequences were obtained from blood. Receptors were obtained from a man younger than 40 with Graves' ophthalmopathy.

A few counts support this clonotype. V is TRBV10-2 and J is TRBJ2-7; 11 nucleotides line up with TRBD2. With 6 bases clipped from V and 7 bases from J, the junction kept 11 bases outside the gene matches. This CDR3 comprises 15 residues. From germline, CDR1 is WSHSY and CDR2 SAAADI. DNA for the CDR3: TGCGCCAGCAGAGAGAGACTAGCGGGGTGGGATGAGCAGTACTTC. Translated, it gives CASRERLAGWDEQYF.

This clonotype was counted between two and nine times. CDR3 sequence reads: CASSLGVVREQFF. The DNA for the CDR3 is TGTGCCAGCAGCTTAGGGGTAGTCCGGGAGCAGTTCTTC. The J gene is TRBJ2-1, the V gene TRBV7-2; D remains ambiguous. The CDR3 is 13 amino acids. CDR1 is SGHTA, CDR2 FQGNSA, per germline. Trimming pared 1 base from V and 10 bases from J, leaving 11 bases between. The full variable domain, completed using reference TRBV7-2 and TRBJ2-1, is GAGVSQSPSNKVTEKGKDVELRCDPISGHTALYWYRQSLGQGLEFLIYFQGNSAPDKSGLPSDRFSAERTGGSVSTLTIQRTQQEDSAVYLCASSLGVVREQFFGPGTRLTVL.

There are a few counts of this clonotype. CDR3 residues: CASSPPSGTGELFF. CDR3 nucleotides: TGTGCCAGCAGCCCACCTAGCGGGACCGGGGAGCTGTTTTTT. The V call is TRBV7-3, the J call TRBJ2-2; 8 bases match TRBD2. This CDR3 has 14 residues. The germline V gene encodes CDR1 SGHTA and CDR2 FQGTGA. The V segment lost 5 bases and the J segment 5 bases; nucleotides outside the gene matches: 4.

In this sample, this clonotype turned up many times. This chain links TRBV7-2 with TRBJ2-3, with D perhaps matching TRBD2 (6 bases). The CDR3 contains 15 residues. Trimming cost V 6 bases and J 2 bases, with 15 bases left between them. CDR1 SGHTA and CDR2 FQGNSA come from the germline V gene. DNA of the CDR3: TGTGCCAGCAGTTTTAACGCGGGACTCACAGATACGCAGTATTTT. As protein: CASSFNAGLTDTQYF.